This T cell receptor beta chain was retrieved from a study of T cells in Graves' hyperthyroidism and ophthalmopathy. The CDR3 runs to 15 residues. Per the germline V gene, CDR1 is SGHNT and CDR2 is YENEEA. V dropped 2 bases and J dropped 3; count of bases not matched to a gene: 6. What was amplified from RNA transcripts were TCR beta CDR3 regions. Using the HTBI primer set, a first-round RT-PCR was run on the TCR CDR3. Via MiXCR, TCRdb re-called the multiplex PCR reads, giving one row per CDR3 protein. The table has 640,000 or so distinct CDR3 sequences, more than 13% seen once. Under 3 months was the duration of disease in ophthalmopathy patients, who also had a Clinical Activity Score of at least 3 and a NOSPECS grade of at least 4. Patients with uncontrolled infections, other autoimmune diseases, pregnancy or lactation were excluded. Each diagnosis drew on symptoms, thyroxine, TRAb, thyroid ultrasound and orbital computed tomography findings. PBMCs were obtained from 10 ml fresh peripheral blood.

This clonotype occurred many times. The specimen sequenced was blood. The chain joins TRBV11-3 to TRBJ1-1, with 7 bases identical to TRBD1. This TCR was recovered from a young woman with Graves' ophthalmopathy. CDR3 sequence (DNA): TGTGCCAGCAGCTTAATGCCAGGGGGGGACACTGAAGCTTTCTTT. This translates into CASSLMPGGDTEAFF.